The 8 T cell receptor beta chains reported below all come from one sample, sequenced in a study of cytomegalovirus exposure and HLA in healthy donors. A multiplex PCR was run with 60 Vbeta primers and 13 Jbeta primers. Clones were sequenced by immunoSEQ multiplex PCR, and TCRdb holds only the in-frame ones, with some missing. The sample contains around 70,000 clones, about three quarters of which appear only once. Material for sequencing was PBMCs. The receptors were gathered from a male donor in good health and CMV-seropositive.

This clone came up once. The V gene is TRBV28, the J gene TRBJ2-7; 11 positions match TRBD2. V shed 6 bases and J 4 bases; nucleotides not matched to a gene: 5. The CDR3 is 14 residues long. Germline loops: CDR1 MDHEN, CDR2 SYDVKM. CDR3 sequence: CASSPLAGGYEQYF. The CDR3 nucleotides are TGTGCCAGCAGCCCTCTAGCGGGGGGTTACGAGCAGTACTTC.

The chain couples TRBV4-1 to TRBJ2-1, with no clear D. The CDR3 contains 11 residues. The germline V and J ends were trimmed by 1 base and 9 bases, with 4 bases remaining between them. CDR1 and CDR2 (germline): MGHRA, YSYEKL. CDR3 sequence reads: CASSQAGEQFF. The DNA for the CDR3 is TGCGCCAGCAGCCAAGCCGGTGAGCAGTTCTTC.

This chain uses TRBV19 with TRBJ1-1, with a tentative D call TRBD1 (5 bases). Germline V gene data show CDR1 as LNHDA and CDR2 as SQIVND (reference sequence). Trimming shortened V by 3 bases and J by 5 bases, and 7 bases separated the two germline ends. This CDR3 comprises 12 residues. The CDR3 reads CASSMGQTEAFF. The CDR3, as DNA: TGTGCCAGTAGTATGGGGCAGACTGAAGCTTTCTTT.

Concerning this clone itself: The final CDR3 position lacks the conserved phenylalanine or tryptophan, pointing to a likely read error. The DNA is left out, because the CDR3 cannot be placed on it with certainty; the CDR3 is given as TCRdb lists it. V usage is TRBV7-6 and J usage is TRBJ2-3; the tabulated D call, TRBD1, remains unverified against the DNA. A total of 10 residues make up the CDR3, ends included. Germline V lookup: CDR1 SGHVS, CDR2 FNYEAQ. The CDR3 is CASSLALAGE.

This sequence joins TRBV29-1 and TRBJ2-7; 9 nucleotides align to TRBD2. Germline CDR1 SQVTM, CDR2 ANQGSEA. This CDR3 has 14 amino acids. The V and J ends lost 4 bases and 3 bases, in that order; junction bases with no gene match: 7. The CDR3: CSVGFMREGYEQYF. DNA of the CDR3: TGCAGCGTTGGGTTTATGCGGGAGGGCTACGAGCAGTACTTC.

This chain joins TRBV10-3 and TRBJ2-7, with 9 bases fitting TRBD1. The ends lost 4 bases at V and 3 bases at J; junction bases unmatched: 4. There are 14 residues in the CDR3. Germline lookup yields CDR1 ENHRY and CDR2 SYGVKD. CDR3 loop: CAISARQGDYEQYF. In DNA form, the CDR3 reads TGTGCCATCAGTGCCAGACAGGGGGACTACGAGCAGTACTTC.

This clone was observed a single time. CDR3: CATSRGGHVYNQPQHF. The CDR3 nucleotides are TGTGCCACCAGCAGAGGGGGACATGTTTACAATCAGCCCCAGCATTTT. The chain links TRBV15 to TRBJ1-5; a possible D gene is TRBD1 (6 bases). The CDR3 runs 16 residues. CDR1 and CDR2 (germline): LNHNV, YYDKDF (reference sequence). V shed 1 base and J shed 3 bases, with 13 bases lying between them. Supplemented by reference TRBV15 and TRBJ1-5, the full variable domain reads DAMVIQNPRYQVTQFGKPVTLSCSQTLNHNVMYWYQQKSSQAPKLLFHYYDKDFNNEADTPDNFQSRRPNTSFCFLDIRSPGLGDTAMYLCATSRGGHVYNQPQHFGDGTRLSIL.

V is TRBV18 and J is TRBJ2-7, with 7 positions matching TRBD2. This CDR3 region has 18 residues. The trim removed 3 bases at V and 3 bases at J, leaving 17 bases unmatched. In germline, CDR1 is KGHSH, CDR2 LQKENI. The CDR3 DNA sequence: TGTGCCAGCTCACCCCAAGAGGGGAGGGGAGGGGTTAGCTACGAGCAGTACTTC. Protein product: CASSPQEGRGGVSYEQYF.